A single sample gave rise to the 26 T cell receptor beta chains below, sequenced in a study of human T cells and chemical hapten exposure. TCRdb itself ran the RACE reads through MiXCR, one entry per CDR3 protein. The sample carries 150,000 to 200,000 distinct CDR3 sequences, 25% to 35% recorded once. Time point here: patch test 3, about 24 weeks after DPC sensitization. Treatment: therapeutic diphenylcyclopropenone sensitization with weekly scalp DPC. The sample here was whole blood, taken in connection with sensitization to the hapten diphenylcyclopropenone (DPC). All receptors come from a woman aged 18-35 years with alopecia areata. Some clones in this sample may be carry-over from other donors' samples.

The chain uses TRBV10-2 and TRBJ1-4; D may be TRBD1 (5 bases). The CDR3 consists of 15 residues. Germline loops: CDR1 WSHSY, CDR2 SAAADI. V was shortened by 2 bases and J by 8 bases, with 15 bases between the two germline ends. The CDR3 nucleotides are TGCGCCAGCAGTGAGCCCCGGCAGGGAGGGGAAAAACTGTTTTTT. Translating gives CASSEPRQGGEKLFF.

This clonotype was picked up a small number of times. The rearrangement uses TRBV12-3 or TRBV12-4 and TRBJ2-5; D may be TRBD1 (5 bases). Deletions cut 7 bases from V and 4 bases from J, with 13 bases between. The CDR3 loop spans 13 amino acids. Here the CDR3 DNA reads TGTGCCAGCAAACCAGCAGGGCCAGAGACCCAGTACTTC. Protein sequence: CASKPAGPETQYF.

The chain has TRBV7-9 and TRBJ2-3; D not resolved. CDR3 length equals 12 residues. Germline CDR1 and CDR2: SEHNR and FQNEAQ (reference sequence). CDR3 DNA sequence: TGTACCGGCTTCATAGATGGGGATACGCAGTATTTT. It codes for CTGFIDGDTQYF. The full variable domain, rest sourced from reference TRBV7-9 and TRBJ2-3, is DTGVSQNPRHKITKRGQNVTFRCDPISEHNRLYWYRQTLGQGPEFLTYFQNEAQLEKSRLLSDRFSAERPKGSFSTLEIQRTEQGDSAMYLCTGFIDGDTQYFGPGTRLTVL.

A few counts support this clonotype. This chain connects TRBV29-1 to TRBJ1-1; D not resolved. Deletions cut 4 bases from V and 4 bases from J, with 4 bases between. The CDR3 is 10 residues long. Germline lookup yields CDR1 SQVTM and CDR2 ANQGSEA. This chain's CDR3 is CSVVSTEAFF. The CDR3 DNA sequence: TGCAGCGTTGTTTCCACTGAAGCTTTCTTT.

This clonotype was picked up many times. This chain links TRBV6-2 or TRBV6-3 with TRBJ2-1, with 7 bases lining up with TRBD2. J gave up 0 bases and V 5 bases, and 4 bases lay outside the gene matches. CDR3 length: 15 residues. Per the germline V gene, CDR1 is MNHEY and CDR2 is SVGEGT. CDR3 sequence (DNA): TGTGCCAGCAGTACTAGCGCGATCTCCTACAATGAGCAGTTCTTC. The encoded protein is CASSTSAISYNEQFF.

This clonotype was detected ten times or more. The chain combines TRBV10-3 with TRBJ2-5, with unresolved D. The germline V gene has CDR1 ENHRY and CDR2 SYGVKD. V was clipped by 3 bases and J by 2 bases, with 7 bases between them. The CDR3 covers 13 residues. The CDR3 spells CAISDRAQETQYF. DNA for the CDR3: TGTGCCATCAGTGACCGGGCACAAGAGACCCAGTACTTC.

V usage is TRBV7-9 and J usage is TRBJ1-1; D uncertain. This CDR3 has 13 amino acids. V was pared by 2 bases and J by 0 bases, with 4 bases between. CDR1 is SEHNR and CDR2 is FQNEAQ in the germline V gene (reference sequence). This chain's CDR3 is CASSLRMNTEAFF. CDR3 bases: TGTGCCAGCAGCTTACGGATGAACACTGAAGCTTTCTTT.

This clonotype has ten or more counts. V and J are TRBV5-1 and TRBJ1-1; 7 nucleotides align to TRBD1. The CDR3 has 12 residues. V lost 1 base and J lost 11; bases outside the gene matches: 5. CDR1 is SGHRS, CDR2 YFSETQ, per germline. The CDR3 spells CASSLRTGVAFF. The CDR3 DNA reads TGCGCCAGCAGCTTGCGAACAGGGGTTGCTTTCTTT. The whole variable domain, remainder taken from reference TRBV5-1 and TRBJ1-1, is KAGVTQTPRYLIKTRGQQVTLSCSPISGHRSVSWYQQTPGQGLQFLFEYFSETQRNKGNFPGRFSGRQFSNSRSEMNVSTLELGDSALYLCASSLRTGVAFFGQGTRLTVV.

The chain carries TRBV7-2 and TRBJ1-5; D ambiguous. The CDR3 extends over 16 amino acids. The V and J ends lost 4 bases and 4 bases respectively, with 17 bases between them. Looked up from germline, CDR1 is SGHTA and CDR2 is FQGNSA. CDR3 amino acids: CASSSSPGSGNQPQHF. The CDR3 bases are TGTGCCAGCAGCTCTAGCCCGGGATCGGGGAATCAGCCCCAGCATTTT.

The chain combines TRBV29-1 with TRBJ2-7; D possibly uses TRBD1 or TRBD2 (6 bases each). Trimming stripped 4 bases from V and 4 bases from J, with 11 bases between. The CDR3 has 12 amino acids. Germline-derived CDR1 and CDR2 are SQVTM and ANQGSEA. The CDR3 loop reads CSVGGGGYEQYF. The DNA of the CDR3 is TGCAGCGTTGGTGGAGGGGGGTACGAGCAGTACTTC.

This clonotype was seen only a few times. The chain couples TRBV9 to TRBJ2-1; the D is unclear. This CDR3 contains 15 residues. The germline CDR1 and CDR2 sequences are SGDLS and YYNGEE. V was clipped by 0 bases and J by 4 bases, with 11 bases between them. The CDR3 bases are TGTGCCAGCAGCGTAGACAGCCCTCTGTACAATGAGCAGTTCTTC. Its protein is CASSVDSPLYNEQFF.

The rearrangement uses TRBV12-3 or TRBV12-4 and TRBJ2-5, with TRBD2 identical over 8 bases. CDR3 length: 16 amino acids. V shed 6 bases, J shed 2 bases, and the junction held 11 bases outside the gene matches. The CDR3 protein is CASSPLGGRPQETQYF. As DNA, the CDR3 is TGTGCCAGCAGCCCCTTAGGCGGGAGGCCTCAAGAGACCCAGTACTTC.

The chain combines TRBV11-2 with TRBJ2-7; 7 bases are shared with TRBD1. The CDR3 is 16 residues long. In germline, CDR1 is SGHAT, CDR2 FQNNGV. Trimming at V came to 4 bases and at J to 1 base, leaving 10 bases not matched to a gene. This CDR3 reads CASSSRGGTGSYEQYF. The CDR3 bases are TGTGCCAGCAGCTCCCGAGGGGGCACCGGGTCCTACGAGCAGTACTTC.

The chain links TRBV4-2 to TRBJ2-1; 8 positions match TRBD2. Germline V gene lookup returns CDR1 LGHNA and CDR2 YNFKEQ. The CDR3 length is 17 residues. Trimming cost V 1 base and J 2 bases; bases outside gene matches: 7. The CDR3 sequence is CASSQVGLAKAYNEQFF. In DNA form, the CDR3 reads TGTGCCAGCAGCCAAGTAGGACTAGCCAAGGCCTACAATGAGCAGTTCTTC.

This clonotype was observed a handful of times. The rearrangement uses TRBV18 and TRBJ2-3, with TRBD2 identical over 11 bases. Germline V gives CDR1 KGHSH, CDR2 LQKENI. Trimming took 3 bases from V and 6 from J; bases not matched to a gene: 2. This CDR3 comprises 14 residues. CDR3 residues: CASSPGTSGDTQYF. DNA of the CDR3: TGTGCCAGCTCACCCGGGACTAGCGGCGATACGCAGTATTTT.

This clonotype was picked up many times. This chain connects TRBV20-1 to TRBJ2-7; D perhaps matches TRBD2 (5 bases). Germline CDR1 and CDR2: DFQATT and SNEGSKA (reference sequence). The length of the CDR3 is 13 residues. V was pared by 4 bases and J by 4 bases, with 14 bases between. CDR3: CSATRGSGYEQYF. In DNA form, the CDR3 reads TGCAGTGCTACACGAGGGTCCGGGTACGAGCAGTACTTC.

This chain links TRBV29-1 with TRBJ2-1; D is unclear. Germline CDR1 reads SQVTM; CDR2 reads ANQGSEA. The CDR3 contains 14 residues. Deletions cut 4 bases from V and 8 bases from J, with 18 bases between. Written as DNA, the CDR3 is TGCAGCGTTGTTGTAAGGGCTCCGACCGATGAGCAGTTCTTC. Its protein product is CSVVVRAPTDEQFF.

This clonotype occurred many times. The chain uses TRBV4-3 and TRBJ2-7, with 7 bases matching TRBD2. The CDR3 has 15 amino acids. Trimming at V came to 1 base and at J to 6 bases, leaving 9 bases not matched to a gene. CDR1 and CDR2 from the germline V gene are LGHNA and YSLEER. This chain's CDR3 is CASSQVILADGEQYF. In DNA, the CDR3 is TGCGCCAGCAGCCAAGTCATTCTAGCGGACGGCGAGCAGTACTTC.

V gene TRBV11-1 combines with J gene TRBJ2-3, with 8 bases identical to TRBD1. Germline trimming cut 5 bases from V and 3 bases from J; bases unmatched to any gene: 13. This CDR3 comprises 17 residues. CDR1 and CDR2 from the germline V gene are SGHAT and FQDESV (reference sequence). CDR3 amino acids: CASSQSDDRGITDTQYF. CDR3 sequence (DNA): TGTGCCAGCAGCCAATCGGACGACAGGGGAATAACAGATACGCAGTATTTT.

J is TRBJ2-1 and V is TRBV4-3; D possibly corresponds to TRBD2 (6 bases). Germline CDR1 and CDR2: LGHNA and YSLEER. V was trimmed by 4 bases and J by 7 bases, leaving 20 bases between them. The CDR3 spans 16 residues. The CDR3 coding sequence is TGCGCCAGCAGCCTCTCCGCCGCGGGGTTTCGAAATGAGCAGTTCTTC. Amino acid sequence: CASSLSAAGFRNEQFF.

The V and J genes are TRBV7-2 and TRBJ1-2, with 8 bases lining up with TRBD1. The germline V gene has CDR1 SGHTA and CDR2 FQGNSA. The V segment lost 5 bases and the J segment 8 bases; nucleotides outside the gene matches: 13. The CDR3 is made up of 15 amino acids. CDR3 in amino acids: CASSPRTGYRQGYTF. The CDR3 nucleotides are TGTGCCAGCAGCCCGCGGACAGGGTATCGGCAAGGCTACACCTTC.

The chain uses TRBV7-2 and TRBJ2-3, with 7 bases that match TRBD1. V shed 7 bases, J shed 0 bases, and the junction held 7 bases outside the gene matches. This CDR3 region has 15 residues. Germline lookup yields CDR1 SGHTA and CDR2 FQGNSA. The CDR3 DNA reads TGTGCCAGCACCACGACAGGGATTAGCACAGATACGCAGTATTTT. It encodes CASTTTGISTDTQYF.

This clonotype was counted only a few times. This chain joins TRBV4-1 and TRBJ1-2, with D possibly being TRBD1 (5 bases). The CDR3 contains 15 residues. The V gene lost 1 base and the J gene lost 1 base, with 10 bases spanning the gap. Germline V gives CDR1 MGHRA, CDR2 YSYEKL. DNA for the CDR3: TGCGCCAGCAGCCAAGTCGAGACAGATAACTATGGCTACACCTTC. Residues: CASSQVETDNYGYTF.

In its sample, this clonotype was seen once. The V and J genes are TRBV24-1 and TRBJ2-7; TRBD2 might be the D (6 bases). Germline V gene sequence: CDR1 KGHDR, CDR2 SFDVKD. Between the trimmed V and J ends, which lost 0 bases and 5 bases, there was a span of 16 bases. The length of the CDR3 is 16 residues. CDR3 protein: CATSDLFPGTLNEQYF. The CDR3 coding sequence is TGTGCCACCAGTGATTTGTTCCCCGGGACTCTGAACGAGCAGTACTTC.

This clonotype has just a few counts. The V gene is TRBV7-6, the J gene TRBJ2-5, with D perhaps matching TRBD1 (6 bases). CDR3 length equals 12 residues. CDR1 and CDR2 from the germline V gene are SGHVS and FNYEAQ. The germline V and J ends were trimmed by 7 bases and 11 bases, with 17 bases remaining between them. The CDR3 sequence is CASTEVGANQYF. CDR3 nucleotide sequence: TGTGCCAGCACCGAGGTGGGGGCTAATCAGTACTTC. Full variable domain (rest looked up from reference TRBV7-6 and TRBJ2-5): GAGVSQSPRYKVTKRGQDVALRCDPISGHVSLYWYRQALGQGPEFLTYFNYEAQQDKSGLPNDRFSAERPEGSISTLTIQRTEQRDSAMYRCASTEVGANQYFGPGTRLLVL.

There are a few counts of this clonotype. This chain joins TRBV12-3 or TRBV12-4 and TRBJ1-5; perhaps TRBD1 as D (6 bases). The V end was cut by 2 bases, the J end by 2 bases, with 7 bases between. The CDR3 totals 14 residues. The CDR3 DNA follows: TGTGCCAGCAGTTTAAAGGGGGGCAATCAGCCCCAGCATTTT. This translates into CASSLKGGNQPQHF.